A selection of T cell receptor beta chains follows, all from one sample in a study of blood T cell repertoires in COVID-19. TCRdb keeps only in-frame clones here, not all; method: immunoSEQ multiplex PCR. The sample holds some 55,000 clones, less than 90% seen once. Sequenced sample: peripheral blood. The origin of the receptors is an older woman with acute or convalescent COVID-19. The CDR3 runs from the conserved cysteine through the conserved F or W. The order of the fields is V gene, J gene, clone size, D gene, CDR3 protein, CDR3 DNA. The D gene is left open where the match is weak. Clone size is not always given. Where it is, it says once, few, many or a class for expanded clones.

V gene: TRBV5-6
J gene: TRBJ1-5
clone size: NA
D gene: TRBD1
CDR3 protein: CASSSTGGNSNQPQHF
CDR3 DNA: TGTGCCAGCAGCTCAACAGGGGGAAATAGCAATCAGCCCCAGCATTTT

V gene: TRBV3-1/TRBV3-2
J gene: TRBJ1-5
clone size: NA
D gene: NA
CDR3 protein: CASSQDRGQPQHF
CDR3 DNA: TGTGCCAGCAGCCAAGACCGGGGGCAGCCCCAGCATTTT

V gene: TRBV5-1
J gene: TRBJ2-1
clone size: NA
D gene: NA
CDR3 protein: CASSPQSVASLYNEQFF
CDR3 DNA: TGCGCCAGCAGCCCGCAGAGTGTAGCGTCTCTCTACAATGAGCAGTTCTTC

V gene: TRBV6-4
J gene: TRBJ1-5
clone size: NA
D gene: NA
CDR3 protein: CASSRELGQPQHF
CDR3 DNA: TGTGCCAGCAGCCGGGAACTCGGGCAGCCCCAGCATTTT

V gene: TRBV29-1
J gene: TRBJ2-1
clone size: NA
D gene: TRBD2
CDR3 protein: CSVDLAGGGEQFF
CDR3 DNA: TGCAGCGTTGATCTAGCGGGAGGGGGTGAGCAGTTCTTC

V gene: TRBV18
J gene: TRBJ1-1
clone size: NA
D gene: NA
CDR3 protein: CASSPGVGWTTTNTEAFF
CDR3 DNA: TGTGCCAGCTCACCAGGGGTCGGTTGGACAACCACCAACACTGAAGCTTTCTTT

V gene: TRBV6-5
J gene: TRBJ2-7
clone size: NA
D gene: NA
CDR3 protein: CASSYVQGKTYEQYF
CDR3 DNA: TGTGCCAGCAGTTATGTCCAGGGCAAGACCTACGAGCAGTACTTC

V gene: TRBV6-1
J gene: TRBJ1-6
clone size: NA
D gene: NA
CDR3 protein: CASSEKGQNSPLHF
CDR3 DNA: TGTGCCAGCAGTGAAAAGGGGCAAAATTCACCCCTCCACTTT

V gene: TRBV30
J gene: TRBJ1-1
clone size: few
D gene: NA
CDR3 protein: CAWSVNSLNTEAFF
CDR3 DNA: TGTGCCTGGAGTGTAAACAGCTTGAACACTGAAGCTTTCTTT

V gene: TRBV3-1/TRBV3-2
J gene: TRBJ1-1
clone size: NA
D gene: NA
CDR3 protein: CASSPPVGGTLLNAEAFF
CDR3 DNA: TGTGCCAGCAGCCCTCCCGTAGGGGGTACGTTGTTAAACGCTGAAGCTTTCTTT

V gene: TRBV12-3/TRBV12-4
J gene: TRBJ1-1
clone size: few
D gene: TRBD1
CDR3 protein: CASQGVMDTEAFF
CDR3 DNA: TGTGCCAGCCAGGGGGTTATGGACACTGAAGCTTTCTTT

V gene: TRBV9
J gene: TRBJ1-3
clone size: NA
D gene: NA
CDR3 protein: CASSVAHSGNTIYF
CDR3 DNA: TGTGCCAGCAGCGTAGCCCACTCTGGAAACACCATATATTTT

V gene: TRBV5-4
J gene: TRBJ2-5
clone size: NA
D gene: TRBD2
CDR3 protein: CASSLVASGTQETQYF
CDR3 DNA: TGTGCCAGCAGCTTGGTTGCTAGCGGGACACAAGAGACCCAGTACTTC

V gene: TRBV28
J gene: TRBJ2-1
clone size: NA
D gene: TRBD1
CDR3 protein: CASSLEGQGANEQFF
CDR3 DNA: TGTGCCAGCAGTTTAGAGGGACAGGGGGCCAATGAGCAGTTCTTC

V gene: TRBV19
J gene: TRBJ2-2
clone size: NA
D gene: TRBD1
CDR3 protein: CASSIGQGATGELFF
CDR3 DNA: TGTGCCAGTAGTATAGGACAGGGGGCTACCGGGGAGCTGTTTTTT

V gene: TRBV28
J gene: TRBJ2-7
clone size: NA
D gene: TRBD2
CDR3 protein: CASSPTGLAGNYEQYF
CDR3 DNA: TGTGCCAGCAGCCCGACGGGACTAGCGGGAAACTACGAGCAGTACTTC

V gene: TRBV27
J gene: TRBJ1-1
clone size: NA
D gene: NA
CDR3 protein: CASSPSRGNTEAFF
CDR3 DNA: TGTGCCAGCAGTCCAAGCAGGGGGAACACTGAAGCTTTCTTT

V gene: TRBV2
J gene: TRBJ1-1
clone size: NA
D gene: TRBD1
CDR3 protein: CASSQGENTEAFF
CDR3 DNA: TGTGCCAGCAGCCAGGGGGAGAACACTGAAGCTTTCTTT

V gene: TRBV20-1
J gene: TRBJ1-6
clone size: NA
D gene: NA
CDR3 protein: CSASETQGLLGSSPLHF
CDR3 DNA: TGCAGTGCTAGTGAAACTCAGGGGCTCCTTGGATCTTCACCCCTCCACTTT

V gene: TRBV24-1
J gene: TRBJ2-5
clone size: NA
D gene: TRBD2
CDR3 protein: CATSDSGHRGGETQYF
CDR3 DNA: TGTGCCACCAGTGATTCAGGACACCGGGGAGGGGAGACCCAGTACTTC

V gene: TRBV5-1
J gene: TRBJ2-7
clone size: few
D gene: TRBD1
CDR3 protein: CASSPRDRLEQYF
CDR3 DNA: TGCGCCAGCAGCCCCCGGGACAGGCTCGAGCAGTACTTC

V gene: TRBV5-8
J gene: TRBJ1-6
clone size: NA
D gene: NA
CDR3 protein: CASSLDRDSPLHF
CDR3 DNA: TGTGCCAGCAGCTTGGACAGGGATTCACCCCTCCACTTT

V gene: TRBV28
J gene: TRBJ1-2
clone size: NA
D gene: NA
CDR3 protein: CASSPSAGYGYTF
CDR3 DNA: TGTGCCAGCAGCCCTAGCGCGGGATATGGCTACACCTTC

V gene: TRBV5-4
J gene: TRBJ1-6
clone size: NA
D gene: TRBD1
CDR3 protein: CASSSLKDRGQSPLHF
CDR3 DNA: TGTGCCAGCAGCAGTCTTAAGGACAGGGGGCAATCACCCCTCCACTTT

V gene: TRBV20-1
J gene: TRBJ2-1
clone size: few
D gene: TRBD2
CDR3 protein: CSASKARGAFSYNEQFF
CDR3 DNA: TGCAGTGCTAGTAAAGCGCGGGGGGCCTTCTCCTACAATGAGCAGTTCTTC

V gene: TRBV10-2
J gene: TRBJ2-5
clone size: few
D gene: TRBD1
CDR3 protein: CAIGQGGTETQYF
CDR3 DNA: TGCGCCATTGGACAGGGAGGAACAGAGACCCAGTACTTC

V gene: TRBV5-1
J gene: TRBJ2-5
clone size: NA
D gene: NA
CDR3 protein: CASRTGSVQETQYF
CDR3 DNA: TGCGCCAGCAGAACAGGGTCAGTTCAAGAGACCCAGTACTTC

V gene: TRBV14
J gene: TRBJ2-7
clone size: NA
D gene: NA
CDR3 protein: CASSQGRGVYEQYF
CDR3 DNA: TGTGCCAGCAGCCAAGGGAGGGGAGTATACGAGCAGTACTTC

V gene: TRBV24-1
J gene: TRBJ2-1
clone size: NA
D gene: TRBD1
CDR3 protein: CATSGPTTGGHYNEQFF
CDR3 DNA: TGTGCCACCAGTGGGCCCACCACAGGGGGCCACTACAATGAGCAGTTCTTC

V gene: TRBV27
J gene: TRBJ1-1
clone size: NA
D gene: NA
CDR3 protein: CASRQVEGGTEAFF
CDR3 DNA: TGTGCCAGCAGGCAGGTAGAGGGTGGCACTGAAGCTTTCTTT

V gene: TRBV5-1
J gene: TRBJ2-2
clone size: NA
D gene: NA
CDR3 protein: CASSLAMNTGELFF
CDR3 DNA: TGCGCCAGCAGCTTGGCCATGAACACCGGGGAGCTGTTTTTT

V gene: TRBV13
J gene: TRBJ2-5
clone size: NA
D gene: NA
CDR3 protein: CASSGLLETQYF
CDR3 DNA: TGTGCCAGCAGCGGACTGCTCGAGACCCAGTACTTC

V gene: TRBV27
J gene: TRBJ2-2
clone size: NA
D gene: NA
CDR3 protein: CASSLSDTGELFF
CDR3 DNA: TGTGCCAGCAGTTTATCCGACACCGGGGAGCTGTTTTTT

V gene: TRBV6-5
J gene: TRBJ2-7
clone size: NA
D gene: NA
CDR3 protein: CASSYTGGTSEQYF
CDR3 DNA: TGTGCCAGCAGTTATACTGGCGGGACCTCCGAGCAGTACTTC

V gene: TRBV28
J gene: TRBJ1-4
clone size: NA
D gene: NA
CDR3 protein: CASRRTGATNEKLFF
CDR3 DNA: TGTGCCAGCAGACGGACTGGCGCAACTAATGAAAAACTGTTTTTT

V gene: TRBV4-1
J gene: TRBJ2-7
clone size: NA
D gene: TRBD2
CDR3 protein: CASSQDAAGGPSLTEEQYF
CDR3 DNA: TGCGCCAGCAGCCAAGATGCGGCGGGGGGGCCTTCCCTGACTGAGGAGCAGTACTTC

V gene: TRBV25-1
J gene: TRBJ2-1
clone size: few
D gene: TRBD2
CDR3 protein: CASSVGGSDNEQFF
CDR3 DNA: TGTGCCAGCAGTGTGGGGGGGTCGGACAATGAGCAGTTCTTC

V gene: TRBV28
J gene: TRBJ1-3
clone size: few
D gene: NA
CDR3 protein: CASSPIGKTGLIGNTIYF
CDR3 DNA: TGTGCCAGCAGTCCTATTGGAAAAACAGGGCTCATTGGAAACACCATATATTTT

V gene: TRBV5-1
J gene: TRBJ2-2
clone size: NA
D gene: TRBD2
CDR3 protein: CASSLSLAGAGELFF
CDR3 DNA: TGCGCCAGCAGCTTGAGCCTAGCGGGGGCCGGGGAGCTGTTTTTT

V gene: TRBV12-3/TRBV12-4
J gene: TRBJ2-6
clone size: NA
D gene: NA
CDR3 protein: CASSRNVLTF
CDR3 DNA: TGTGCCAGCAGTCGGAACGTCCTGACTTTC

V gene: TRBV5-1
J gene: TRBJ1-2
clone size: NA
D gene: TRBD1
CDR3 protein: CASSWGLGTGLSNGYTF
CDR3 DNA: TGCGCCAGCAGCTGGGGCCTCGGGACAGGGTTATCGAATGGCTACACCTTC

V gene: TRBV28
J gene: TRBJ1-1
clone size: NA
D gene: NA
CDR3 protein: CASSLAYTREAFF
CDR3 DNA: TGTGCCAGCAGTTTAGCTTATACGAGAGAAGCTTTCTTT

V gene: TRBV29-1
J gene: TRBJ2-7
clone size: NA
D gene: TRBD1
CDR3 protein: CSVGLPGQGTHEQYF
CDR3 DNA: TGCAGCGTGGGCCTACCGGGACAGGGGACCCACGAGCAGTACTTC

V gene: TRBV28
J gene: TRBJ2-7
clone size: few
D gene: NA
CDR3 protein: CASTPLGLTYEQYF
CDR3 DNA: TGTGCCAGCACTCCCCTGGGCCTTACCTACGAGCAGTACTTC

V gene: TRBV9
J gene: TRBJ2-3
clone size: NA
D gene: NA
CDR3 protein: CASSVAMRETQYF
CDR3 DNA: TGTGCCAGCAGCGTAGCCATGAGGGAAACGCAGTATTTT